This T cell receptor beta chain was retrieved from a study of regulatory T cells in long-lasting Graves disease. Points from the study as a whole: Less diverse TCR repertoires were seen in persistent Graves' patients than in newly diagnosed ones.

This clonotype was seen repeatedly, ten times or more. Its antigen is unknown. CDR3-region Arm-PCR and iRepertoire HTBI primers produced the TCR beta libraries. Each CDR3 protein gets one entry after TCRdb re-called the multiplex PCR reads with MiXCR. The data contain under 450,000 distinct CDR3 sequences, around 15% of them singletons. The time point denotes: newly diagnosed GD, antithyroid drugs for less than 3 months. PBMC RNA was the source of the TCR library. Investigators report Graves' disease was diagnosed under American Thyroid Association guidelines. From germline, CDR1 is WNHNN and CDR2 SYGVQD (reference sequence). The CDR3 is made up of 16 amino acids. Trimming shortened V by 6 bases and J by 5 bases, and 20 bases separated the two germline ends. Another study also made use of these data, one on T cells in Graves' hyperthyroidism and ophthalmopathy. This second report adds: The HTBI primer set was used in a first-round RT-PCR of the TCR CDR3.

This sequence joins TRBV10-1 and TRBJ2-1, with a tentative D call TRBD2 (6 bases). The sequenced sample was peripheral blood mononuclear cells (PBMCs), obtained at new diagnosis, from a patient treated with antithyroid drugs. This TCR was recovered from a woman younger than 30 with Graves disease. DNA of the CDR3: TGCGCCAGCAGCCCACCAGGCCGGGAGTCGAACAATGAGCAGTTCTTC. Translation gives CASSPPGRESNNEQFF.